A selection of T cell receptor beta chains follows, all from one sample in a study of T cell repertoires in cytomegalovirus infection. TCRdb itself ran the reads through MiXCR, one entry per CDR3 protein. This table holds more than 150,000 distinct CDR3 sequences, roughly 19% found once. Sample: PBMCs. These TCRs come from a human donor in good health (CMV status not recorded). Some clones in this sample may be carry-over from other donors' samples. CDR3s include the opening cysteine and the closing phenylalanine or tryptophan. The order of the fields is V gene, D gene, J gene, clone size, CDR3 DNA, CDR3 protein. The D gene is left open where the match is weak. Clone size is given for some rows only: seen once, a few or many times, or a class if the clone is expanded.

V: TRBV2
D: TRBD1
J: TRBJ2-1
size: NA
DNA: TGTGCCAGCAGTACCGACAGGGATTCCTACAATGAGCAGTTCTTC
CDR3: CASSTDRDSYNEQFF

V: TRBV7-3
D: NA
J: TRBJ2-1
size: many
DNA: TGTGCCAGCAGCTTAACAGGGGGCTCCTACAATGAGCAGTTCTTC
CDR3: CASSLTGGSYNEQFF

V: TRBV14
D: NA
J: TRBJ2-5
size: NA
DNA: TGTGCCAGCAGCCAAGGTTGGGACCCCAACCGGACCCAGTACTTC
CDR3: CASSQGWDPNRTQYF

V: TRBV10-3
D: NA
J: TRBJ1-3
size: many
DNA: TGTGCCATCAGTGACGGCCCGGCTTCTGGAAACACCATATATTTT
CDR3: CAISDGPASGNTIYF

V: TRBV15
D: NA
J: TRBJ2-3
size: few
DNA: TGTGCCACCAGCAGAGATACAGATACGCAGTATTTT
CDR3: CATSRDTDTQYF

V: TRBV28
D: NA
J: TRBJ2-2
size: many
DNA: TGTGCCAGCAGTTTATTGCTTGTTTCGAACACCGGGGAGCTGTTTTTT
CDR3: CASSLLLVSNTGELFF

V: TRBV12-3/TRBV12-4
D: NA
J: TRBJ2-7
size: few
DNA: TGTGCCAGCAGTTTAATGGTCGGGGCCACTACCTACGAGCAGTACTTC
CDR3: CASSLMVGATTYEQYF

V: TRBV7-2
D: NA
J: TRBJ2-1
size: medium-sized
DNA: TGTGCCAGCAGCGTGGGACGGAGCTCCTACAATGAGCAGTTCTTC
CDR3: CASSVGRSSYNEQFF

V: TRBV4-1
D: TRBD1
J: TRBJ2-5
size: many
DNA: TGCGCCAGCAGCCGAGGGACAGAAGAGACCCAGTACTTC
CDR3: CASSRGTEETQYF

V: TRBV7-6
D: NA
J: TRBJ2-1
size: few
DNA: TGTGCCAGCGGGGTGGGTCCGCGGCAGTTCTTC
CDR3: CASGVGPRQFF

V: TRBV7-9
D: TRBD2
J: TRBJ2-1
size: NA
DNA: TGTGCCAGCAGCTTATTACTTCTAGCGGACTACAATGAGCAGTTCTTC
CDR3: CASSLLLLADYNEQFF